This paragraph reports one TCR beta chain. Its target is unknown. Method: immunoSEQ multiplex PCR; TCRdb's copy keeps in-frame clones and lacks some. The sample shows about 2,500,000 clones, around nine tenths of them seen only once. The entry originates in a study of shared clonotypes between healthy human individuals. Study results and caveats: Naive CD4 clonotypes overlapped across a handful of donors at roughly 5.1%.

The sequence was collected from a man between 18 and 35 years old in good health. The sequenced material came from naive CD4+ T cells sorted from blood. As for subset: CD45RA+ positively selected.

This chain's CDR3 is CASTIQAGGEKLFF. In DNA form, the CDR3 reads TGTGCCAGCACCATCCAGGCCGGGGGAGAAAAACTGTTTTTT. This rearrangement joins TRBV28 to TRBJ1-4; TRBD1 might be the D (5 bases). The V and J ends lost 7 bases and 8 bases respectively, with 17 bases between them. The CDR3 spans 14 residues. Germline CDR1 MDHEN, CDR2 SYDVKM.